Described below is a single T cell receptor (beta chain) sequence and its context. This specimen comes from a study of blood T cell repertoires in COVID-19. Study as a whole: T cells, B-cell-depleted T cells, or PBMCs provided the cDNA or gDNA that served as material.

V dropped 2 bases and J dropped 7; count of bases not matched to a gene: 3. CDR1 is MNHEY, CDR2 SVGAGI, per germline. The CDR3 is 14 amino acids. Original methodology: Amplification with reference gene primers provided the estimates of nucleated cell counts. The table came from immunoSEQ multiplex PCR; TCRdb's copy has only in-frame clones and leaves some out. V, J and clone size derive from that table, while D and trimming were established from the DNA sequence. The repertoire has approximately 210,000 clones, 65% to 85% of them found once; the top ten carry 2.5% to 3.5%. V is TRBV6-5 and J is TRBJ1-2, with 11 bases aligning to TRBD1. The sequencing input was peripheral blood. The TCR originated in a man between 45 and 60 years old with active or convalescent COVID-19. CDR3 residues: CASSYGQGAVGYTF. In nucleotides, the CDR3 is TGTGCCAGCAGTTACGGACAGGGGGCAGTTGGCTACACCTTC.